This TCR beta chain emerged from a study of blood T cell repertoires in COVID-19. With 3 bases clipped from V and 5 bases from J, the junction kept 13 bases outside the gene matches. CDR1 MNHNS and CDR2 SASEGT come from the germline V gene. The CDR3 extends over 17 amino acids. How the authors handled the data: The authors estimated nucleated cell counts from reference gene primer amplification. Only in-frame clones appear in the TCRdb table, and some are missing; sequencing was by immunoSEQ multiplex PCR. V and J calls and clone size come straight from that table; D and trimming were deduced from the DNA. Among fewer than 250,000 clones listed, 70% to 90% were seen once.

This receptor was identified in a woman between 70 and 85 years old with acute or convalescent COVID-19. The chain joins TRBV6-1 to TRBJ2-7; 10 positions match TRBD2. What was sequenced was peripheral blood. This chain's CDR3 is CASSDARLAGRIHEQYF. CDR3 in DNA: TGTGCCAGCAGTGACGCCCGACTAGCGGGTCGAATTCACGAGCAGTACTTC.